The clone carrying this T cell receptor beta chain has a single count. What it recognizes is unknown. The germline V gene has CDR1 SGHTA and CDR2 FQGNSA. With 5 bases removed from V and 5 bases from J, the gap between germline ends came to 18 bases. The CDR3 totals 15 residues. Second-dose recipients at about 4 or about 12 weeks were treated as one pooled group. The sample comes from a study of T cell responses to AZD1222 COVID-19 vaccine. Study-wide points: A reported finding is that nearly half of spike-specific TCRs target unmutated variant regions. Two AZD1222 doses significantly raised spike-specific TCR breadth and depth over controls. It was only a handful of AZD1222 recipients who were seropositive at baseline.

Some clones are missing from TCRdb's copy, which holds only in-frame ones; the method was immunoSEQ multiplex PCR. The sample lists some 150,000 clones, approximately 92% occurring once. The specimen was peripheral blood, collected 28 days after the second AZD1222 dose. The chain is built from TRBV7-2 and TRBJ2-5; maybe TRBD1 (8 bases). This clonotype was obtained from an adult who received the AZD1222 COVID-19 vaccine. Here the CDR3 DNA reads TGTGCCAGCAGCCCTAGGACAGGGCGGGGGGAGACCCAGTACTTC. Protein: CASSPRTGRGETQYF.